These 22 T cell receptor beta chains were all obtained from the same sample, sequenced in a study of a mutant IDH1 vaccine in newly diagnosed glioma. Time point indicated: week 23, last vaccination. Doses of 300 ug of mutant IDH1 20-mer peptide were given with topical imiquimod. The data were produced by immunoSEQ multiplex PCR, yet TCRdb's version contains in-frame clones alone and is incomplete. The sample holds some 42,000 clones, approximately 72% seen once. Antigens of these TCRs are unknown. Sequenced here: PBMCs, sampled from a glioma patient whose treatment included an IDH1 peptide vaccine. These receptors all stem from a man aged 45-65 years with glioma.

This chain uses TRBV6-4 with TRBJ2-3, with D possibly matching TRBD2 (7 bases). Trimming took 2 bases from V and 5 from J, leaving 11 bases between them. Germline V gives CDR1 MRHNA, CDR2 SNTAGT. The CDR3 contains 14 residues. CDR3 in amino acids: CASSDRGAEDTQYF. As DNA, the CDR3 is TGTGCCAGCAGTGACCGGGGGGCCGAAGATACGCAGTATTTT.

The chain uses TRBV5-1 and TRBJ2-7; TRBD1 agrees at 9 bases. This CDR3 contains 15 residues. Germline CDR1 is SGHRS and CDR2 is YFSETQ. V dropped 3 bases and J dropped 1; count of bases not matched to a gene: 5. The chain's CDR3 is CASSSGGQGSYEQYF. CDR3 in DNA: TGCGCCAGCAGCTCGGGGGGACAGGGATCCTACGAGCAGTACTTC.

Only a few counts were recorded for this clone. The chain joins TRBV18 to TRBJ2-7; perhaps TRBD1 as D (6 bases). There are 14 residues in the CDR3. Germline V lookup: CDR1 KGHSH, CDR2 LQKENI. Trimming cost V 3 bases and J 5 bases, with 14 bases left between them. The CDR3 spells CASSPEAGADEQYF. The CDR3 nucleotides are TGTGCCAGCTCACCCGAAGCAGGGGCGGACGAGCAGTACTTC. The whole variable domain, remainder taken from reference TRBV18 and TRBJ2-7, is NAGVMQNPRHLVRRRGQEARLRCSPMKGHSHVYWYRQLPEEGLKFMVYLQKENIIDESGMPKERFSAEFPKEGPSILRIQQVVRGDSAAYFCASSPEAGADEQYFGPGTRLTVT.

The chain combines TRBV30 with TRBJ2-5; D is unresolved. Germline V gene data show CDR1 as GTSNPN and CDR2 as SVGIG (reference sequence). Trimming removed 0 bases from V and 5 bases from J, with 4 bases in between. This CDR3 comprises 11 residues. In DNA form, the CDR3 reads TGTGCCTGGAGTGTACTGGAGACCCAGTACTTC. Protein product: CAWSVLETQYF.

This clone was seen a handful of times. The chain employs TRBV6-5 and TRBJ1-5; weak D call: TRBD1 (6 bases). Trimming removed 6 bases from V and 5 bases from J, with 14 bases in between. The CDR3 consists of 14 residues. CDR1 is MNHEY, CDR2 SVGAGI, per germline. CDR3 sequence: CASSPPGHHQPQHF. The CDR3 DNA sequence: TGTGCCAGCAGCCCCCCGGGACACCATCAGCCCCAGCATTTT.

CDR3 protein: CASSLRVAGNTIYF. CDR3 sequence (DNA): TGTGCCAGCAGCCTCAGGGTTGCTGGAAACACCATATATTTT. The rearrangement links TRBV6-5 to TRBJ1-3; D is possibly TRBD1 (5 bases). Germline V gene lookup returns CDR1 MNHEY and CDR2 SVGAGI. V dropped 6 bases and J dropped 2 bases, with 11 bases sitting between them. This CDR3 contains 14 residues.

The rearrangement links TRBV10-3 to TRBJ1-5; D is uncertain. CDR1 is ENHRY and CDR2 is SYGVKD in the germline V gene. V was trimmed by 3 bases and J by 2 bases, leaving 11 bases between them. The CDR3 totals 15 residues. This CDR3 is CAISEELLGNQPQHF. DNA for the CDR3: TGTGCCATCAGTGAAGAACTTCTTGGCAATCAGCCCCAGCATTTT.

The chain recombines TRBV4-1 with TRBJ2-2; D ambiguous. This CDR3 comprises 14 residues. The V gene's germline CDR1 is MGHRA and CDR2 YSYEKL. Trimming cost V 1 base and J 4 bases, with 7 bases left between them. CDR3 DNA: TGCGCCAGCAGCCAAGGGGCGTCCACCGGGGAGCTGTTTTTT. Its protein is CASSQGASTGELFF.

The chain recombines TRBV2 with TRBJ2-2, with D perhaps given as TRBD1 or TRBD2 (6 bases each). The CDR3 totals 14 residues. V was clipped by 6 bases and J by 3 bases, with 11 bases between them. Germline assignment: CDR1 SNHLY and CDR2 FYNNEI. This CDR3 is CASRKGGYTGELFF. The CDR3 DNA sequence: TGTGCCAGCAGGAAGGGGGGATACACCGGGGAGCTGTTTTTT.

This chain uses TRBV15 with TRBJ2-2, with 9 bases fitting TRBD1. This CDR3 is 17 amino acids long. The germline gives CDR1 LNHNV, CDR2 YYDKDF (reference sequence). V gave up 0 bases and J gave up 3 bases; unmatched junction bases: 5. CDR3 in DNA: TGTGCCACCAGCAGAGATTCGGGACAGGGATACACCGGGGAGCTGTTTTTT. Protein product: CATSRDSGQGYTGELFF. Combining the CDR3 with reference TRBV15 and TRBJ2-2 gives the whole variable domain DAMVIQNPRYQVTQFGKPVTLSCSQTLNHNVMYWYQQKSSQAPKLLFHYYDKDFNNEADTPDNFQSRRPNTSFCFLDIRSPGLGDTAMYLCATSRDSGQGYTGELFFGEGSRLTVL.

About this clone itself: Other nucleotide sequences from this sample produce the same CDR3. This CDR3 is CAISESAYEQYF. Here the CDR3 DNA reads TGTGCCATCAGTGAGTCGGCCTACGAGCAGTACTTC. The chain recombines TRBV10-3 with TRBJ2-7; D is ambiguous. Trimming removed 0 bases at V and 2 bases at J, with 2 bases between. Germline V gene sequence: CDR1 ENHRY, CDR2 SYGVKD. This CDR3 comprises 12 residues.

The chain recombines TRBV7-8 with TRBJ1-1, with D possibly being TRBD1 (6 bases). Germline CDR1 SGHVS, CDR2 FQNEAQ. This CDR3 is 15 amino acids long. V lost 5 bases and J lost 4, with 17 bases in between. Here the CDR3 reads CASSPAQGRVTEAFF. The DNA of the CDR3 is TGTGCCAGCAGCCCGGCCCAGGGGCGGGTCACTGAAGCTTTCTTT.

This chain connects TRBV6-6 to TRBJ1-1; D unresolved. Germline CDR1 and CDR2: MNHNY and SVGAGI (reference sequence). The CDR3 totals 13 residues. V lost 7 bases and J lost 1, with 10 bases in between. The CDR3 DNA reads TGTGCCAGCATCTTGACTGAGAACACTGAAGCTTTCTTT. Amino acid sequence: CASILTENTEAFF.

This chain connects TRBV30 to TRBJ1-2; 8 bases match TRBD1. V lost 5 bases to trimming and J lost 3 bases; unmatched junction nucleotides: 5. CDR1 GTSNPN and CDR2 SVGIG come from the germline V gene (reference sequence). The CDR3 covers 13 residues. The CDR3 region is CAWADRVDYGYTF. The CDR3 DNA reads TGTGCCTGGGCGGACAGGGTCGACTATGGCTACACCTTC.

The chain uses TRBV9 and TRBJ1-4; D is ambiguous. CDR1 is SGDLS, CDR2 YYNGEE, per germline. CDR3 length: 17 residues. Trimming removed 0 bases at V and 6 bases at J, with 18 bases between. CDR3 coding DNA: TGTGCCAGCAGCGTAGGAGTCTCCAGCGCCCCTCATGAAAAACTGTTTTTT. It specifies CASSVGVSSAPHEKLFF.

V and J are TRBV27 and TRBJ2-7; a possible D gene is TRBD2 (7 bases). V was cut by 6 bases and J by 7 bases, with 22 bases left in between. The CDR3 totals 15 residues. Germline CDR1 MNHEY, CDR2 SMNVEV (reference sequence). The CDR3 DNA follows: TGTGCCAGCAGCCGGTCGAGGGGCGAGGGGGGGGAGCAGTACTTC. Translated, it gives CASSRSRGEGGEQYF.

This clone was seen a single time. The chain links TRBV29-1 to TRBJ2-2; either TRBD1 or TRBD2 may supply D (6 bases each). This CDR3 contains 14 residues. Germline CDR1 and CDR2: SQVTM and ANQGSEA. V gave up 4 bases and J gave up 6 bases, with 15 bases separating them. CDR3 DNA: TGCAGCGTTGCCTGGGAGAGGGGGGCCGGGGAGCTGTTTTTT. This codes for CSVAWERGAGELFF.

V and J are TRBV6-6 and TRBJ2-2; no clear D gene. The CDR3 loop spans 11 amino acids. Germline V gene lookup returns CDR1 MNHNY and CDR2 SVGAGI (reference sequence). The V and J ends lost 6 bases and 6 bases respectively, with 5 bases between them. CDR3 in DNA: TGTGCCAGCAGCCGTTCCGGGGAGCTGTTTTTT. Its translation: CASSRSGELFF.

The chain links TRBV30 to TRBJ1-6; maybe TRBD1 (5 bases). V lost 6 bases, J lost 1 base, and 16 bases lay in between. This CDR3 spans 16 amino acids. Looked up from germline, CDR1 is GTSNPN and CDR2 is SVGIG (reference sequence). The CDR3 bases are TGTGCCTGTCACGGGACGGGGACTTCCTATAATTCACCCCTCCACTTT. As protein: CACHGTGTSYNSPLHF.

The chain couples TRBV19 to TRBJ1-1; tentative D call: TRBD1 (6 bases). Trimming cost V 5 bases and J 8 bases, with 18 bases left between them. Germline V lookup: CDR1 LNHDA, CDR2 SQIVND (reference sequence). This CDR3 has 14 residues. CDR3 residues: CASSLTGTRSEAFF. DNA for the CDR3: TGTGCCAGTAGTTTGACAGGCACAAGGTCCGAAGCTTTCTTT.

This clone was observed a single time. The chain's CDR3 is CASSLDWSPNSGNTIYF. CDR3 sequence (DNA): TGTGCCAGCAGTTTGGACTGGTCTCCCAACTCTGGAAACACCATATATTTT. This chain links TRBV6-4 with TRBJ1-3; the D is unclear. Germline CDR1 and CDR2: MRHNA and SNTAGT. The CDR3 extends over 17 amino acids. The V end lost 5 bases, the J end lost 0 bases, and 17 bases lay between the germline ends.

The CDR3 is CASSIGGSGPPQHF. As DNA, the CDR3 is TGTGCCAGTAGTATAGGGGGGTCGGGTCCGCCCCAGCATTTT. The chain combines TRBV19 with TRBJ1-5; maybe TRBD1 (5 bases). The germline gives CDR1 LNHDA, CDR2 SQIVND (reference sequence). This CDR3 spans 14 amino acids. Deletions cut 1 base from V and 9 bases from J, with 13 bases between.